A single sample is the source of the 9 T cell receptor beta chains below, sequenced in a study of blood T cell repertoires in COVID-19. The assay was immunoSEQ multiplex PCR, and TCRdb's table has in-frame clones only and misses some. Among under 200,000 clones, 85% to 90% were seen once, and the ten largest hold approximately 10%. Material for sequencing was peripheral blood. These receptors were taken from an older woman with COVID-19, enrolled during active disease.

In its sample, this clone was seen once. The chain uses TRBV2 and TRBJ2-3, with TRBD2 identical over 8 bases. After removal of 6 bases from V and 1 base from J, the junction contained 0 bases not matched to a gene. Germline CDR1 is SNHLY and CDR2 is FYNNEI. The CDR3 length is 13 residues. CDR3 residues: CASSGGGTDTQYF. CDR3 coding DNA: TGTGCCAGCAGCGGGGGGGGCACAGATACGCAGTATTTT.

The chain recombines TRBV7-8 with TRBJ1-2; 7 bases align to TRBD1. V was pared by 5 bases and J by 4 bases, with 13 bases of the junction left unmatched. The germline gives CDR1 SGHVS, CDR2 FQNEAQ. CDR3 length: 16 amino acids. CDR3 loop: CASSPEGAQVGYGYTF. The CDR3 DNA reads TGTGCCAGCAGCCCCGAGGGGGCGCAAGTGGGCTATGGCTACACCTTC.

The chain links TRBV21-1 to TRBJ2-5; whether TRBD1, the table's D call, matches the DNA was not checked. TRBV21-1 has pseudogene status. The CDR3 spans 15 residues. CDR3 DNA sequence: TGTGCCAGCAGCACGAGACGGAAGTCAGGGGAGACCCAGTACTTC. Its protein is CASSTRRKSGETQYF.

The V and J genes are TRBV10-3 and TRBJ2-3; 10 bases line up with TRBD2. The CDR3 is made up of 15 amino acids. V dropped 4 bases and J dropped 6; count of bases not matched to a gene: 7. In germline, CDR1 is ENHRY, CDR2 SYGVKD. CDR3 nucleotides: TGTGCCATCAGTGTTAGCGGGGGGCCCCCCGATACGCAGTATTTT. Its translation is CAISVSGGPPDTQYF.

This rearrangement joins TRBV18 to TRBJ1-1, with 7 bases identical to TRBD1. CDR3 size: 14 residues. J lost 1 base, V lost 7 bases, and 6 bases had no gene match. Germline values: CDR1 KGHSH, CDR2 LQKENI. The CDR3 is CASWDGTANTEAFF. The DNA of the CDR3 is TGTGCCAGCTGGGACGGGACAGCGAACACTGAAGCTTTCTTT. The variable domain in full, completed from reference TRBV18 and TRBJ1-1, reads NAGVMQNPRHLVRRRGQEARLRCSPMKGHSHVYWYRQLPEEGLKFMVYLQKENIIDESGMPKERFSAEFPKEGPSILRIQQVVRGDSAAYFCASWDGTANTEAFFGQGTRLTVV.

The CDR3 here is CASSFFGTGDYGYTF. The DNA of the CDR3 is TGTGCCAGCAGTTTCTTCGGGACAGGGGACTATGGCTACACCTTC. The gene calls are TRBV2 and TRBJ1-2, with TRBD1 matching over 10 bases. V lost 5 bases, J lost 3 bases, and 6 bases stayed unmatched. The CDR3 runs to 15 residues. In germline, CDR1 is SNHLY, CDR2 FYNNEI. The full variable domain, rest sourced from reference TRBV2 and TRBJ1-2, is EPEVTQTPSHQVTQMGQEVILRCVPISNHLYFYWYRQILGQKVEFLVSFYNNEISEKSEIFDDQFSVERPDGSNFTLKIRSTKLEDSAMYFCASSFFGTGDYGYTFGSGTRLTVV.

The genes are TRBV5-1 and TRBJ1-1; the match to TRBD1 covers 9 bases. The CDR3 loop spans 16 amino acids. V was pared by 0 bases and J by 3 bases, with 6 bases of the junction left unmatched. Germline CDR1 and CDR2: SGHRS and YFSETQ. The chain's CDR3 is CASSLDRGRGYTEAFF. DNA of the CDR3: TGCGCCAGCAGCTTGGACAGGGGGCGAGGTTACACTGAAGCTTTCTTT.

Worth noting for this clone: The junction shows a germline mismatch at one end, possibly a read error. The chain joins TRBV29-1 to TRBJ2-5, with 11 positions matching TRBD1. Germline V gene sequence: CDR1 SQVTM, CDR2 ANQGSEA. CDR3 length: 14 residues. CDR3: CRVGGQGGGETQYF. CDR3 DNA sequence: TGCAGGGTTGGGGGACAGGGGGGGGGAGAGACCCAGTACTTC.

V gene TRBV15 combines with J gene TRBJ2-3; D possibly corresponds to TRBD2 (6 bases). The CDR3 is 16 residues long. Trimming took off 1 base at V and 0 bases at J, with 11 bases between the two ends. CDR1 and CDR2 from the germline V gene are LNHNV and YYDKDF (reference sequence). The CDR3 here is CATSRAGSGSTDTQYF. CDR3 DNA: TGTGCCACCAGCAGAGCGGGTAGCGGAAGCACAGATACGCAGTATTTT.